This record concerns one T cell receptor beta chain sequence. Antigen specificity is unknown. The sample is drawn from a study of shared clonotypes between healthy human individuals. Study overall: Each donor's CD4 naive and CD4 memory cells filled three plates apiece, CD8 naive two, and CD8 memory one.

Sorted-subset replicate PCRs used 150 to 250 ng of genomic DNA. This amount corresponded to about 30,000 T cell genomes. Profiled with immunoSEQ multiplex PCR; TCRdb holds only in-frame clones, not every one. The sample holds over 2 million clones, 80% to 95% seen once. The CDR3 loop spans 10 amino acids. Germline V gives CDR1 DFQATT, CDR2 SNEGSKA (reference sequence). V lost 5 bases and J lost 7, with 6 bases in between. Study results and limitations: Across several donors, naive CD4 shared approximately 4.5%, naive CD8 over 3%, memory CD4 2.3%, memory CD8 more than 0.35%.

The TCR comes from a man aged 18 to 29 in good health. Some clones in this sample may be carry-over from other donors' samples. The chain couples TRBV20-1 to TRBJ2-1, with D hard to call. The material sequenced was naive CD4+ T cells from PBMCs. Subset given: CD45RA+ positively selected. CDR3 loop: CSAEDNEQFF. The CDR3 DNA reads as TGCAGTGCTGAAGATAATGAGCAGTTCTTC.